What follows is one T cell receptor (beta chain) and its context. What it binds is not known. The sample comes from a study of shared clonotypes between healthy human individuals. Findings and limits, study-wide: Researchers sampled blood only, noting tissue repertoires likely differ.

Clones were read by immunoSEQ multiplex PCR, and TCRdb kept only the in-frame ones, dropping some. This table has about 490,000 clones, almost 80% appearing once. The CDR3 length is 15 residues. The V gene end was trimmed by 6 bases and the J gene end by 6 bases; junction bases not matched to a gene: 9. The germline V gene has CDR1 SGHVS and CDR2 FNYEAQ. The V and J genes are TRBV7-6 and TRBJ2-1; TRBD1 matches 9 bases. This sequence originates from a woman in her thirties or forties in good health. Some clones in this sample may be carry-over from other donors' samples. Sequencing input: PBMCs. CDR3 amino acids: CASSHLKGQGNEQFF. The DNA for the CDR3 is TGTGCCAGCAGTCATCTAAAGGGACAGGGCAATGAGCAGTTCTTC.